This TCR beta chain was documented in a study of blood T cell repertoires in COVID-19. Across the study: Whether acute or convalescent, the COVID-19 samples came from the United States, Italy and Spain.

As handled by the study authors: Nucleated cell counts were estimated from reference gene primer amplification. Generated by immunoSEQ multiplex PCR, the TCRdb table keeps only in-frame clones and is missing some. For V, J and clone size, that table is used; D and trimming come from the DNA. Found here are 350,000 to 450,000 clones, 70% to 90% of them singletons; the top ten hold roughly 1.4%. The cohort comprised adults aged about 18 to 90 years residing in about two dozen US areas. In the 2 weeks before study entry, exposed participants met a COVID-19 case, which was PCR-confirmed or clinician-diagnosed. Per germline, CDR1 SEHNR and CDR2 FQNEAQ (reference sequence). V was clipped by 5 bases and J by 5 bases, with 7 bases between them. This CDR3 region has 12 residues.

Sequences were obtained from PBMCs or T cells enriched from blood (not recorded which). The chain links TRBV7-9 to TRBJ2-1; unclear D gene. The TCR was taken from a woman in her late teens or twenties who had been exposed to COVID-19. The CDR3 sequence: CASSLNNNEQFF. CDR3 bases: TGTGCCAGCAGCCTCAACAACAATGAGCAGTTCTTC.